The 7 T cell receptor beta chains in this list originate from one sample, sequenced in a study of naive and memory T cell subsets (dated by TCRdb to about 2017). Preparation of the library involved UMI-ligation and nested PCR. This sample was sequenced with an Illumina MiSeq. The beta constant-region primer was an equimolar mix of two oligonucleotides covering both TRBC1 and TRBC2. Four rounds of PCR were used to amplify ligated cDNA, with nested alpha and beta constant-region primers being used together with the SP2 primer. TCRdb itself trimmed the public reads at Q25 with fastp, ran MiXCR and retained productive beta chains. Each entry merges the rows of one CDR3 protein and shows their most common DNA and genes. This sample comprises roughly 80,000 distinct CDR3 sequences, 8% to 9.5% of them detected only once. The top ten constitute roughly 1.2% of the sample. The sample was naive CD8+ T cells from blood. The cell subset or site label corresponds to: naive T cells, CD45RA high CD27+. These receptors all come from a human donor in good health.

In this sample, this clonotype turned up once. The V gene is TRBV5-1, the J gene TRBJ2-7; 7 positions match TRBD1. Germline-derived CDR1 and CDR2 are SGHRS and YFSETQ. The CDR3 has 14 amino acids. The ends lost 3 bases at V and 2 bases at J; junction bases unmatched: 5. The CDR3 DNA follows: TGCGCCAGCAGCTGGACGACAGGGACCTACGAGCAGTACTTC. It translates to CASSWTTGTYEQYF.

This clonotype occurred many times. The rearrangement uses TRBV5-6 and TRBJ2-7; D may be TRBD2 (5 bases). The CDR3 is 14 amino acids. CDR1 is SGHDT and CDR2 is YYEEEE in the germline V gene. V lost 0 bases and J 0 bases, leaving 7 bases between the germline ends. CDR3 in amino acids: CASSLGGVSYEQYF. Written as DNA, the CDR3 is TGTGCCAGCAGCTTGGGGGGAGTCTCCTACGAGCAGTACTTC. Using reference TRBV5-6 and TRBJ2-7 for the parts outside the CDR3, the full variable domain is DAGVTQSPTHLIKTRGQQVTLRCSPKSGHDTVSWYQQALGQGPQFIFQYYEEEERQRGNFPDRFSGHQFPNYSSELNVNALLLGDSALYLCASSLGGVSYEQYFGPGTRLTVT.

The CDR3 bases are TGTGCCAGCAGTCAACTTGGGGGCACTGAAGCTTTCTTT. It is translated as CASSQLGGTEAFF. The gene calls are TRBV7-9 and TRBJ1-1; D is perhaps TRBD1 (5 bases). Deletions cut 6 bases from V and 4 bases from J, with 12 bases between. The CDR3 totals 13 residues. Germline loops: CDR1 SEHNR, CDR2 FQNEAQ (reference sequence).

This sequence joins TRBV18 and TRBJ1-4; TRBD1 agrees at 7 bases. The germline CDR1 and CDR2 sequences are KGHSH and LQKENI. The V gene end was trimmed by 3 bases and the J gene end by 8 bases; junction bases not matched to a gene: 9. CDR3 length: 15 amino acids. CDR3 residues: CASSPQDRRSEKLFF. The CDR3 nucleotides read TGTGCCAGCTCACCCCAGGACAGGCGGTCGGAAAAACTGTTTTTT.

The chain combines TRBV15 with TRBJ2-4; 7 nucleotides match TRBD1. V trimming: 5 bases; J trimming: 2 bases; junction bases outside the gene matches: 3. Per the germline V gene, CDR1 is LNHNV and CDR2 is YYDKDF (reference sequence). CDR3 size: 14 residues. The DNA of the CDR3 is TGTGCCACCAGCGGACAGGCACCCAAAAACATTCAGTACTTC. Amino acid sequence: CATSGQAPKNIQYF.

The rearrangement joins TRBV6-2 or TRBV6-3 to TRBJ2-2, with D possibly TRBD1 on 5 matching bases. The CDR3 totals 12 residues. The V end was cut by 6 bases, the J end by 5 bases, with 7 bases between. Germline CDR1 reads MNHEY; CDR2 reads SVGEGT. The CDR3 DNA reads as TGTGCCAGCAGCTGGACAACCGGGGAGCTGTTTTTT. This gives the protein CASSWTTGELFF.

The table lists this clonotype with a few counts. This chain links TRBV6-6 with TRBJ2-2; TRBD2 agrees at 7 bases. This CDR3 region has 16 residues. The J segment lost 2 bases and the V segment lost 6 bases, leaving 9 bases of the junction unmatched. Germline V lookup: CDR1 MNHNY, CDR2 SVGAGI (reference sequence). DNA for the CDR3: TGTGCCAGCAGGATAACGGGGGGAGGTAACACCGGGGAGCTGTTTTTT. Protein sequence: CASRITGGGNTGELFF.